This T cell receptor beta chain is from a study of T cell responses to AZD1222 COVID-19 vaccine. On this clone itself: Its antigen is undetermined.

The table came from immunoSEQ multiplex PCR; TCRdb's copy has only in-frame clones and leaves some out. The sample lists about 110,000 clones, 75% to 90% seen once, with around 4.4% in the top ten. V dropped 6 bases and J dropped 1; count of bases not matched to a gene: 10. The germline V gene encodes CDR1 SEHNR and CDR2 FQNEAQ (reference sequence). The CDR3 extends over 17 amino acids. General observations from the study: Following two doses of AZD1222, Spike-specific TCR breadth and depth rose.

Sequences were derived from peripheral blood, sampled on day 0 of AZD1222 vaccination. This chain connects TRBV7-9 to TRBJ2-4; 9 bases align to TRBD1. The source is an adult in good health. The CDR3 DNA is TGTGCCAGCAGACCCCTGGGACAGGGCGGTGCCAAAAACATTCAGTACTTC. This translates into CASRPLGQGGAKNIQYF. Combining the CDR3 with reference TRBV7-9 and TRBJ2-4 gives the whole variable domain DTGVSQNPRHKITKRGQNVTFRCDPISEHNRLYWYRQTLGQGPEFLTYFQNEAQLEKSRLLSDRFSAERPKGSFSTLEIQRTEQGDSAMYLCASRPLGQGGAKNIQYFGAGTRLSVL.